The T cell receptor beta chain described here comes from a study of T cell changes during pregnancy in multiple sclerosis. This CDR3 comprises 17 residues. V lost 7 bases to trimming and J lost 1 base, with 23 bases between them. Germline V gene data show CDR1 as SNHLY and CDR2 as FYNNEI. Repertoires were generated with immunoSEQ multiplex PCR, while TCRdb's copy carries only in-frame clones and drops some. The top ten hold around 0.58% of the sample, which has roughly 60,000 clones, 70% to 90% seen once. This receptor was obtained from a female donor with multiple sclerosis, enrolled in a pregnancy study. Specimen: CD4+ T cells from peripheral blood mononuclear cells, collected in the first trimester of pregnancy. The chain uses TRBV2 and TRBJ2-7; tentative D call: TRBD2 (6 bases). CDR3 amino acids: CASTETGLTSPSYEQYF. CDR3 nucleotides: TGTGCCAGCACCGAAACGGGTTTAACTAGCCCGTCCTACGAGCAGTACTTC.